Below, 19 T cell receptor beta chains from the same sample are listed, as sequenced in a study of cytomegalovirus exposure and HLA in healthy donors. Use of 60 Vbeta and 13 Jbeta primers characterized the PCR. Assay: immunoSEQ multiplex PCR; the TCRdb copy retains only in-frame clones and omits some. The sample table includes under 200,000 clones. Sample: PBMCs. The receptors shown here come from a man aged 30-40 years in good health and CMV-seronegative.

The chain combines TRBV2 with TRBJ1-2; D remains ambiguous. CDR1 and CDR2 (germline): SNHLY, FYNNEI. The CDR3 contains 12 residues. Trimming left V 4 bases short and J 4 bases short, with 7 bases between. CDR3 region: CASSVLSYGYTF. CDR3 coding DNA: TGTGCCAGCAGTGTGTTGAGCTATGGCTACACCTTC.

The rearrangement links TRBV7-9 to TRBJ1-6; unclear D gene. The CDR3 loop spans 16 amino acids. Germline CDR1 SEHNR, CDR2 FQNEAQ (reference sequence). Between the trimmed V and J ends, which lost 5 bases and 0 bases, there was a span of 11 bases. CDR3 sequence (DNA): TGTGCCAGCAGCCCCGACACCGGCTCCTATAATTCACCCCTCCACTTT. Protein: CASSPDTGSYNSPLHF.

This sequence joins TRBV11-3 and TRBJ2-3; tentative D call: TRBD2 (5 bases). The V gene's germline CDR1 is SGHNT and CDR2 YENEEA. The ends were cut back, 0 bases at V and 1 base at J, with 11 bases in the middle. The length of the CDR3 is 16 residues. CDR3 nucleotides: TGTGCCAGCAGCTTAGATGGCGGGCCCGGCACAGATACGCAGTATTTT. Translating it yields CASSLDGGPGTDTQYF.

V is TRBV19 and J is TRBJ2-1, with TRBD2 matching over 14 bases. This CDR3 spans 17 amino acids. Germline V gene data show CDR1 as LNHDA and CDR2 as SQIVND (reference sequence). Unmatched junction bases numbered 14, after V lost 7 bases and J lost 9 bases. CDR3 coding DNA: TGTGCCAGTAACGACCCCGGGACTAGCGGGAGTTTGGGTGAGCAGTTCTTC. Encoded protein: CASNDPGTSGSLGEQFF. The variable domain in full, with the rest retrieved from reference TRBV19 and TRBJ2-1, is DGGITQSPKYLFRKEGQNVTLSCEQNLNHDAMYWYRQDPGQGLRLIYYSQIVNDFQKGDIAEGYSVSREKKESFPLTVTSAQKNPTAFYLCASNDPGTSGSLGEQFFGPGTRLTVL.

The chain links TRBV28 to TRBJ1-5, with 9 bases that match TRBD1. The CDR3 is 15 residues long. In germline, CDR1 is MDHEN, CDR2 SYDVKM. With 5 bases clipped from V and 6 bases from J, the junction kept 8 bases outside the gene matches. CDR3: CASSKIRTGVQPQHF. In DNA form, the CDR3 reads TGTGCCAGCAGTAAAATTCGGACAGGGGTTCAGCCCCAGCATTTT.

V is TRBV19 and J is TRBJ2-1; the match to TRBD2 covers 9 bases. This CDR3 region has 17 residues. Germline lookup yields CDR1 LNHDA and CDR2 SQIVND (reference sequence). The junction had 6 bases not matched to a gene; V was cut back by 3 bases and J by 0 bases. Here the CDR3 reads CASSIGSGRASYNEQFF. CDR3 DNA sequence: TGTGCCAGTAGTATCGGTAGCGGGAGAGCCTCCTACAATGAGCAGTTCTTC.

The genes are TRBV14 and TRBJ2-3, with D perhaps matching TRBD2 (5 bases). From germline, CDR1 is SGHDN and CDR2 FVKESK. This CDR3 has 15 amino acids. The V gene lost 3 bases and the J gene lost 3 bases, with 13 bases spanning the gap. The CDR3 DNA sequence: TGTGCCAGCAGCCACGCAGGACTTGGGACAGATACGCAGTATTTT. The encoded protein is CASSHAGLGTDTQYF.

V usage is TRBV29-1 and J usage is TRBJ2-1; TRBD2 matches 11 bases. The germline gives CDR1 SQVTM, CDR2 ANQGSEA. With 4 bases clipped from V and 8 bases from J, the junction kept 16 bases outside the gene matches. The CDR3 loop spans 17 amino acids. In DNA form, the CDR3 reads TGCAGCGTTGTCGGACTAGCGGGCCAGGGCGATCCGTATGAGCAGTTCTTC. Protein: CSVVGLAGQGDPYEQFF.

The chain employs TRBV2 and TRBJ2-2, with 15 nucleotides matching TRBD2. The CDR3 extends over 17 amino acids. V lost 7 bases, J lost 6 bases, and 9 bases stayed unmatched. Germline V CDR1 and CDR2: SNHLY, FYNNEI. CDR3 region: CASTPGLAGGLSGELFF. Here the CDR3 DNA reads TGTGCCAGCACACCGGGACTAGCGGGAGGTCTTTCCGGGGAGCTGTTTTTT.

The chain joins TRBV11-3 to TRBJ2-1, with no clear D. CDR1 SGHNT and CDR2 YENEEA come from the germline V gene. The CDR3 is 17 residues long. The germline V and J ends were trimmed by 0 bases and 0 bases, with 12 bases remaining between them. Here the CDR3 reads CASSLDGRPSSYNEQFF. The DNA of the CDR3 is TGTGCCAGCAGCTTAGACGGTCGGCCTAGCTCCTACAATGAGCAGTTCTTC.

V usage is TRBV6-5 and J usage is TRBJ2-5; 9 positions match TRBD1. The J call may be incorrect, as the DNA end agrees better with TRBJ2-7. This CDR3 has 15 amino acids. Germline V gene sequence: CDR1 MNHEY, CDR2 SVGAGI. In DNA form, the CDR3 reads TGTGCCAGCAGTTACTCGCCGGGACAGGGCTACGAGCAGTACTTC. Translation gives CASSYSPGQGYEQYF.

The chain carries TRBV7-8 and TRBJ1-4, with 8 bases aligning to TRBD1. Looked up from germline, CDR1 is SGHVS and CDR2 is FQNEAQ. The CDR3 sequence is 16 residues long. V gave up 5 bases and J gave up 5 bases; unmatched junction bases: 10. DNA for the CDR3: TGTGCCAGCAGCCCGGACAGGGTGGGCCGGAATGAAAAACTGTTTTTT. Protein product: CASSPDRVGRNEKLFF. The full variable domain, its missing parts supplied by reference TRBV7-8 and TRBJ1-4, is GAGVSQSPRYKVAKRGQDVALRCDPISGHVSLFWYQQALGQGPEFLTYFQNEAQLDKSGLPSDRFFAERPEGSVSTLKIQRTQQEDSAVYLCASSPDRVGRNEKLFFGSGTQLSVL.

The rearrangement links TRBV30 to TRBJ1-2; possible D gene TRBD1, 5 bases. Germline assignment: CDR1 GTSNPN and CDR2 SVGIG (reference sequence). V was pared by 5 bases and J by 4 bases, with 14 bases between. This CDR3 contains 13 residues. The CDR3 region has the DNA TGTGCCTGGTACAACCAGGGCTTCTATGGCTACACCTTC. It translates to CAWYNQGFYGYTF.

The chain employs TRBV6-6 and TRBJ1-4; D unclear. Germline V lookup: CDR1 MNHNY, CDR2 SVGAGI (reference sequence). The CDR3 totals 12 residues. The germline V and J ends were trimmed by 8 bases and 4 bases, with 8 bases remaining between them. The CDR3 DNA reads TGTGCCAGCTTAGCCGATAATGAAAAACTGTTTTTT. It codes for CASLADNEKLFF.

CDR3 sequence: CASSSGGAGYEQYF. The CDR3, as DNA: TGTGCCAGCAGTTCAGGGGGAGCGGGCTACGAGCAGTACTTC. The chain employs TRBV28 and TRBJ2-7; D is perhaps TRBD1 (7 bases). The CDR3 loop spans 14 amino acids. Germline assignment: CDR1 MDHEN and CDR2 SYDVKM. Deletions cut 4 bases from V and 3 bases from J, with 13 bases between.

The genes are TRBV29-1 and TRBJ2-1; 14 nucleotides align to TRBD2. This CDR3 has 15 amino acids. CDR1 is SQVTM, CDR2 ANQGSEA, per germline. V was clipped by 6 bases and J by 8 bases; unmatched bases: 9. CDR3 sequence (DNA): TGCAGCGTAGCCGGGACTAGCGGGAGTTGGGATGAGCAGTTCTTC. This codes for CSVAGTSGSWDEQFF.

Here the CDR3 reads CASSRDREGLGYGYTF. CDR3 nucleotide sequence: TGTGCCAGCAGTCGGGACAGGGAGGGTCTTGGCTATGGCTACACCTTC. The chain links TRBV7-9 to TRBJ1-2; 9 nucleotides line up with TRBD1. Germline loops: CDR1 SEHNR, CDR2 FQNEAQ (reference sequence). With 6 bases clipped from V and 4 bases from J, the junction kept 12 bases outside the gene matches. The CDR3 runs to 16 residues.

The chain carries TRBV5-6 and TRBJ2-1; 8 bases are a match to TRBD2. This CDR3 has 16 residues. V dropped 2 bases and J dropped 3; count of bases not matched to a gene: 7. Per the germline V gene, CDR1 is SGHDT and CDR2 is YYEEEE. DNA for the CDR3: TGTGCCAGCAGCTTAATAACCGGGACTAGCTACAATGAGCAGTTCTTC. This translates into CASSLITGTSYNEQFF.

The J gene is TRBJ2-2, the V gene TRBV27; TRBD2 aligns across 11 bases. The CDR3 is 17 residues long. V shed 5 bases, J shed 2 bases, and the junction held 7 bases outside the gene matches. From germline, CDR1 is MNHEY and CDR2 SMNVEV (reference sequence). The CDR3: CASSILAGEANTGELFF. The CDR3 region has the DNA TGTGCCAGCAGTATACTAGCGGGAGAAGCCAACACCGGGGAGCTGTTTTTT.